Listed here are 13 T cell receptor beta chains from one sample, sequenced in a study of T cells after yellow fever vaccination. TCRdb processed the 5' RACE reads anew with MiXCR; each CDR3 protein has one entry. Of 550,000 or so distinct CDR3 sequences in the sample, approximately 21% were seen once. Sequencing was performed on PBMCs, taken 15 days after the yellow fever booster vaccination. All receptors come from a man between 25 and 39 years old who received the YFV17D yellow fever vaccine.

The rearrangement joins TRBV7-2 to TRBJ1-2; 10 bases agree with TRBD1. The CDR3 loop spans 15 amino acids. Germline trimming cut 5 bases from V and 9 bases from J; bases unmatched to any gene: 12. Germline-derived CDR1 and CDR2 are SGHTA and FQGNSA. CDR3 amino acids: CASSPTGTGASSYTF. CDR3 sequence (DNA): TGTGCCAGCAGCCCGACCGGGACAGGGGCATCCAGCTACACCTTC.

The chain couples TRBV27 to TRBJ2-7; D remains ambiguous. The V end lost 6 bases, the J end lost 0 bases, and 18 bases lay between the germline ends. Germline loops: CDR1 MNHEY, CDR2 SMNVEV (reference sequence). CDR3 length: 16 residues. CDR3 nucleotides: TGTGCCAGCAGGTCTTTCCGTCAGTCGAGCTCCTACGAGCAGTACTTC. It is translated as CASRSFRQSSSYEQYF.

Only a few counts were recorded for this clonotype. The chain links TRBV4-2 to TRBJ2-5, with TRBD2 identical over 8 bases. This CDR3 has 15 residues. After removal of 0 bases from V and 5 bases from J, the junction contained 5 bases not matched to a gene. The V gene's germline CDR1 is LGHNA and CDR2 YNFKEQ. The DNA for the CDR3 is TGTGCCAGCAGCCAAGATGGGGCTAGCGGGGAGACCCAGTACTTC. It is translated as CASSQDGASGETQYF.

This chain links TRBV21-1 with TRBJ1-1; TRBD1, the table's D call, was not compared with the DNA. TRBV21-1 is given as a pseudogene. This CDR3 region has 16 residues. CDR3 sequence (DNA): TGTGCCAGCAGCCCTGGGCGGAGCACCGGGGACACTGAAGCTTTCTTT. Translation gives CASSPGRSTGDTEAFF.

The chain couples TRBV18 to TRBJ2-5; D is tentatively TRBD1 or TRBD2 (5 bases each). Trimming removed 0 bases at V and 2 bases at J, with 7 bases between. The CDR3 contains 14 residues. Germline V lookup: CDR1 KGHSH, CDR2 LQKENI. The CDR3 DNA reads as TGTGCCAGCTCACCACCCGGGACGCAAGAGACCCAGTACTTC. It is translated as CASSPPGTQETQYF.

The CDR3 DNA follows: TGCGCCAGCAGCTCGGGGGGAAGAAGCTCTGGGGCCAACGTCCTGACTTTC. Translated: CASSSGGRSSGANVLTF. V gene TRBV5-1 combines with J gene TRBJ2-6, with 7 bases identical to TRBD2. In germline, CDR1 is SGHRS, CDR2 YFSETQ. V dropped 3 bases and J dropped 0; count of bases not matched to a gene: 6. This CDR3 contains 17 residues. The full variable domain, its missing parts supplied by reference TRBV5-1 and TRBJ2-6, is KAGVTQTPRYLIKTRGQQVTLSCSPISGHRSVSWYQQTPGQGLQFLFEYFSETQRNKGNFPGRFSGRQFSNSRSEMNVSTLELGDSALYLCASSSGGRSSGANVLTFGAGSRLTVL.

V usage is TRBV7-2 and J usage is TRBJ1-2, with D possibly being TRBD1 (6 bases). There are 16 residues in the CDR3. From germline, CDR1 is SGHTA and CDR2 FQGNSA. Trimming pared 3 bases from V and 4 bases from J, leaving 18 bases between. CDR3 sequence: CASSFSFTAGVYGYTF. CDR3 nucleotide sequence: TGTGCCAGCAGCTTTTCCTTCACAGCAGGGGTCTATGGCTACACCTTC.

The chain employs TRBV7-2 and TRBJ2-7, with D perhaps TRBD1 or TRBD2 (5 bases each). The V and J ends lost 1 base and 3 bases respectively, with 13 bases between them. The CDR3 extends over 15 amino acids. The V gene's germline CDR1 is SGHTA and CDR2 FQGNSA. CDR3 nucleotide sequence: TGTGCCAGCAGCTTAGAGGGGCCGGGGAACTACGAGCAGTACTTC. This codes for CASSLEGPGNYEQYF. Full variable domain (outside the CDR3, taken from reference TRBV7-2 and TRBJ2-7): GAGVSQSPSNKVTEKGKDVELRCDPISGHTALYWYRQSLGQGLEFLIYFQGNSAPDKSGLPSDRFSAERTGGSVSTLTIQRTQQEDSAVYLCASSLEGPGNYEQYFGPGTRLTVT.

There are a few counts of this clonotype. The chain couples TRBV7-2 to TRBJ2-5; D may correspond to TRBD1 or TRBD2 (5 bases each). V lost 2 bases and J 5 bases, leaving 12 bases between the germline ends. Germline V lookup: CDR1 SGHTA, CDR2 FQGNSA. The CDR3 spans 14 residues. The CDR3 DNA sequence: TGTGCCAGCAGCTTATCAGGGCCGGGGGAGACCCAGTACTTC. It translates to CASSLSGPGETQYF. Using reference TRBV7-2 and TRBJ2-5 for the parts outside the CDR3, the full variable domain is GAGVSQSPSNKVTEKGKDVELRCDPISGHTALYWYRQSLGQGLEFLIYFQGNSAPDKSGLPSDRFSAERTGGSVSTLTIQRTQQEDSAVYLCASSLSGPGETQYFGPGTRLLVL.

The gene calls are TRBV29-1 and TRBJ2-1, with 9 nucleotides matching TRBD2. There are 14 residues in the CDR3. In germline, CDR1 is SQVTM, CDR2 ANQGSEA. The V segment lost 7 bases and the J segment 4 bases; nucleotides outside the gene matches: 8. The CDR3 spells CSGRPSGVYNEQFF. Written as DNA, the CDR3 is TGCAGCGGACGTCCTAGCGGGGTTTACAATGAGCAGTTCTTC.

This clonotype was observed a handful of times. The chain joins TRBV7-2 to TRBJ2-7; 8 bases align to TRBD1. CDR3 size: 14 residues. The germline gives CDR1 SGHTA, CDR2 FQGNSA. V dropped 3 bases and J dropped 3; count of bases not matched to a gene: 4. The CDR3 is CASSFPGQDYEQYF. Written as DNA, the CDR3 is TGTGCCAGCAGCTTCCCGGGACAGGACTACGAGCAGTACTTC. Full variable domain (remainder filled in from reference TRBV7-2 and TRBJ2-7): GAGVSQSPSNKVTEKGKDVELRCDPISGHTALYWYRQSLGQGLEFLIYFQGNSAPDKSGLPSDRFSAERTGGSVSTLTIQRTQQEDSAVYLCASSFPGQDYEQYFGPGTRLTVT.

V gene TRBV28 combines with J gene TRBJ2-7, with D maybe TRBD1 (6 bases). V was cut by 6 bases and J by 9 bases, with 18 bases left in between. The CDR3 contains 13 residues. Germline CDR1 and CDR2: MDHEN and SYDVKM. For the CDR3, the DNA is TGTGCCAGCAGGGTGGGACAACTCTCGGTGCAGTACTTC. Its protein product is CASRVGQLSVQYF.

This clonotype was counted only a few times. The chain uses TRBV14 and TRBJ2-6, with D tentatively TRBD2 (5 bases). V lost 1 base and J lost 4, with 20 bases in between. The CDR3 loop spans 19 amino acids. The germline gives CDR1 SGHDN, CDR2 FVKESK. CDR3 residues: CASSQGRDIPLLGANVLTF. As DNA, the CDR3 is TGTGCCAGCAGCCAAGGTCGGGATATACCTCTCTTGGGGGCCAACGTCCTGACTTTC. The full variable domain, completed using reference TRBV14 and TRBJ2-6, is EAGVTQFPSHSVIEKGQTVTLRCDPISGHDNLYWYRRVMGKEIKFLLHFVKESKQDESGMPNNRFLAERTGGTYSTLKVQPAELEDSGVYFCASSQGRDIPLLGANVLTFGAGSRLTVL.